The present T cell receptor (beta chain) was sequenced within a study of technical replicates of blood from several donors. Sequencing was performed with immunoSEQ multiplex PCR; in TCRdb, only in-frame clones are kept and a portion is missing. The data contain fewer than 75,000 clones, 93% of them singletons. The TCR originated in a human donor in good health. Sequenced: T cells isolated from PBMCs.

DNA of the CDR3: TGTGCCAGCAGTTACTCGTTTCAGGGCCGGGAAAAACTGTTTTTT. This gives the protein CASSYSFQGREKLFF. The gene calls are TRBV6-5 and TRBJ1-4; maybe TRBD1 (5 bases). Germline CDR1 reads MNHEY; CDR2 reads SVGAGI. V lost 0 bases and J lost 8, with 13 bases in between. The CDR3 totals 15 residues.